This T cell receptor (delta chain) was documented in a study of gamma-delta chains in newborns, infants, children. Study in general: Microbial exposure reportedly drives polyclonal innate γδ T cell expansion after birth.

TCRdb reran clone calling via CATT on the reads. The table has 7,000 to 9,500 delta-chain clones, 20% to 25% seen once; the top ten hold about 4.4%. Sequencing input: blood. The receptor's source is a child who was a newborn, infant or young child, either healthy, febrile or measles-vaccinated (not recorded which).

The CDR3 protein is CACDTVGSQSAGTDKLIF. The CDR3 nucleotides are TGTGCCTGTGACACCGTCGGAAGCCAGTCGGCGGGCACCGATAAACTCATCTTT. V and J are TRDV2 and TRDJ1, with D uncertain. From germline, CDR1 is GEAIGNYY and CDR2 EKD. Between the trimmed V and J ends, which lost 0 bases and 1 base, there was a span of 20 bases. This CDR3 is built from 18 residues.